This T cell receptor (beta chain) was sequenced for a study of blood T cell repertoires in COVID-19. About the study: Acute and convalescent COVID-19 samples came from the United States, Italy and Spain. The cDNA or gDNA used as material had been derived from T cells, B-cell-depleted T cells, or PBMCs.

The V end lost 7 bases, the J end lost 0 bases, and 12 bases lay between the germline ends. This CDR3 is built from 14 residues. Germline CDR1 and CDR2: MNHNY and SVGAGI (reference sequence). Original handling: Reference gene primer amplification gave nucleated cell count estimates. Sequencing used immunoSEQ multiplex PCR; TCRdb keeps in-frame clones, though not all of them. D and trimming were read from the DNA, whereas the V and J calls and clone size are those reported in that table. This sample has around 140,000 clones; more than 75% occur once, and the top ten carry roughly 2.5%. The V and J genes are TRBV6-6 and TRBJ1-1, with a possible D match to TRBD1 (6 bases). Material: peripheral blood. This clonotype originated in a man aged 50 to 59 with active COVID-19. The CDR3 DNA is TGTGCCAGCATGAGGGACACACTGAACACTGAAGCTTTCTTT. It is translated as CASMRDTLNTEAFF.